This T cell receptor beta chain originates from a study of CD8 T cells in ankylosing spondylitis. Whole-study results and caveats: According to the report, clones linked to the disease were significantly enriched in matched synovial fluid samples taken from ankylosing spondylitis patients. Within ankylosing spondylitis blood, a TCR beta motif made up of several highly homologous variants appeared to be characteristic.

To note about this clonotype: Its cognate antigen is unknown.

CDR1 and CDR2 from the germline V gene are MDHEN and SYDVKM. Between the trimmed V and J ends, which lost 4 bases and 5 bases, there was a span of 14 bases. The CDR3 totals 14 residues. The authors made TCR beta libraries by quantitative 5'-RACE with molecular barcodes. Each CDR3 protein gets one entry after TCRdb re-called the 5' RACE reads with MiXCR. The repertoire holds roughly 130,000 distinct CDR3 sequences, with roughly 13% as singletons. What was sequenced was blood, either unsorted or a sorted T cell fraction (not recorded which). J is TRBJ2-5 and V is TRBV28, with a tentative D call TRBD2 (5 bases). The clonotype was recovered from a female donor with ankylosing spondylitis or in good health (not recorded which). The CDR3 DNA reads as TGTGCCAGCAGTTCACTAGGAGCAATTGAGACCCAGTACTTC. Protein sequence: CASSSLGAIETQYF. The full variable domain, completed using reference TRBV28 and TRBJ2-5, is DVKVTQSSRYLVKRTGEKVFLECVQDMDHENMFWYRQDPGLGLRLIYFSYDVKMKEKGDIPEGYSVSREKKERFSLILESASTNQTSMYLCASSSLGAIETQYFGPGTRLLVL.